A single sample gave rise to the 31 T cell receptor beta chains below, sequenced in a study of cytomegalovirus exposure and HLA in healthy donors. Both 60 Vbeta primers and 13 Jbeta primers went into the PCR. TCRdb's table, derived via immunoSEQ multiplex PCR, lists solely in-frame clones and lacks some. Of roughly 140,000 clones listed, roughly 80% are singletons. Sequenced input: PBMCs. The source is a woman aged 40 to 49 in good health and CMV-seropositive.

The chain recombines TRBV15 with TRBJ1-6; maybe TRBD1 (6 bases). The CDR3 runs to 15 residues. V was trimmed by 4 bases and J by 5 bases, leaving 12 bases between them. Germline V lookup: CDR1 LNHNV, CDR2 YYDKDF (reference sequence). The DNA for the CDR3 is TGTGCCACCAGCATGGGACACGGGGATAATTCACCCCTCCACTTT. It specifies CATSMGHGDNSPLHF.

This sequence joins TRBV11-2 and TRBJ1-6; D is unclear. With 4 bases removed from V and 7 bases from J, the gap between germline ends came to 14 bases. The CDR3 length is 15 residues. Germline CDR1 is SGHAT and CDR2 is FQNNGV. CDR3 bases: TGTGCCAGCAGCTCGCGGCCGCCGGCAAATTCACCCCTCCACTTT. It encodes CASSSRPPANSPLHF. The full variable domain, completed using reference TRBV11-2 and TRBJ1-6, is EAGVAQSPRYKIIEKRQSVAFWCNPISGHATLYWYQQILGQGPKLLIQFQNNGVVDDSQLPKDRFSAERLKGVDSTLKIQPAKLEDSAVYLCASSSRPPANSPLHFGNGTRLTVT.

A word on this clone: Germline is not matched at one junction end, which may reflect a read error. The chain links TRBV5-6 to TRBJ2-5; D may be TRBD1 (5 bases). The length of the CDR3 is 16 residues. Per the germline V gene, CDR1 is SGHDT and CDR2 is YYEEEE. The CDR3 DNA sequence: TGTGCCGGCAGCCCGGAAAAGGGGCAGTACCAAGAGACCCAGTACTTC. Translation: CAGSPEKGQYQETQYF.

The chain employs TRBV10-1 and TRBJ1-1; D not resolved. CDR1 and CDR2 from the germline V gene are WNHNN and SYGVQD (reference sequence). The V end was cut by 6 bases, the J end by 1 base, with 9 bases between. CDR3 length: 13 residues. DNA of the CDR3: TGCGCCAGCAGGATAGACACGAACACTGAAGCTTTCTTT. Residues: CASRIDTNTEAFF.

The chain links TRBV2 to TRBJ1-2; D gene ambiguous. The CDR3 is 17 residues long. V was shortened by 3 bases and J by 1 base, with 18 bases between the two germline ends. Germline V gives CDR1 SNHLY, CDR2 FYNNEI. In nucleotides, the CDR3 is TGTGCCAGCAGTGACTCTGGAAAAGGAGGTATTAACTATGGCTACACCTTC. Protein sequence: CASSDSGKGGINYGYTF.

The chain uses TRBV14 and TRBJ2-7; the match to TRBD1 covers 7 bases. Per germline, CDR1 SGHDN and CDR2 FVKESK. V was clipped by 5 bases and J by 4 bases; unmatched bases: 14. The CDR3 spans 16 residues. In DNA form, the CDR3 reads TGTGCCAGCAGCTTGACAGGGCACTCCCGGGAATACGAGCAGTACTTC. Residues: CASSLTGHSREYEQYF.

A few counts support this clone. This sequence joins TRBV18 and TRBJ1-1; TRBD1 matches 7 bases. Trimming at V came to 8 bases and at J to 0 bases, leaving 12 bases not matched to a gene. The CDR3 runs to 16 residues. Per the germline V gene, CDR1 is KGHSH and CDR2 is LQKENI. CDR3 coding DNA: TGTGCCAGCGTAGGGGCCAGGGGGACCTTGAACACTGAAGCTTTCTTT. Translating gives CASVGARGTLNTEAFF.

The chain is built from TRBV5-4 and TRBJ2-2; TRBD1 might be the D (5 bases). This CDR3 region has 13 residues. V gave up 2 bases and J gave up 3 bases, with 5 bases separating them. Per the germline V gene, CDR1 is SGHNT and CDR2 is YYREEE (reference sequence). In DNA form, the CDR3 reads TGTGCCAGCAGCTTACAGGACACCGGGGAGCTGTTTTTT. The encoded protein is CASSLQDTGELFF. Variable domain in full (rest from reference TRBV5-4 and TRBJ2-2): ETGVTQSPTHLIKTRGQQVTLRCSSQSGHNTVSWYQQALGQGPQFIFQYYREEENGRGNFPPRFSGLQFPNYSSELNVNALELDDSALYLCASSLQDTGELFFGEGSRLTVL.

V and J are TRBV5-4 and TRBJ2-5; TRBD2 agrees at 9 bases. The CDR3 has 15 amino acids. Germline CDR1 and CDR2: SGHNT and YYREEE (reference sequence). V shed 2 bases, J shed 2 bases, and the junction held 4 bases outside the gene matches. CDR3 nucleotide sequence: TGTGCCAGCAGCTTCTCTAGCGGGGCACAAGAGACCCAGTACTTC. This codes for CASSFSSGAQETQYF.

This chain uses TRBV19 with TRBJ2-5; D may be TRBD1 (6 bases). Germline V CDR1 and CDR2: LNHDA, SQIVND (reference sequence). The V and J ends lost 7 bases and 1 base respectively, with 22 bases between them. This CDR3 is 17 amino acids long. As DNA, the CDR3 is TGTGCCAGTATGGGCGTAAACAGGGTAGTTTTCCAAGAGACCCAGTACTTC. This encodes CASMGVNRVVFQETQYF.

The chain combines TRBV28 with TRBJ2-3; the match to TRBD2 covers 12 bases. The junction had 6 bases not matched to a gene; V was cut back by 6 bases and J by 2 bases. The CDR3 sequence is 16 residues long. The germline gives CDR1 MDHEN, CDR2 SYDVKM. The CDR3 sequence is CASSPTSGSVTDTQYF. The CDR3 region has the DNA TGTGCCAGCAGCCCGACTAGCGGGAGCGTCACAGATACGCAGTATTTT.

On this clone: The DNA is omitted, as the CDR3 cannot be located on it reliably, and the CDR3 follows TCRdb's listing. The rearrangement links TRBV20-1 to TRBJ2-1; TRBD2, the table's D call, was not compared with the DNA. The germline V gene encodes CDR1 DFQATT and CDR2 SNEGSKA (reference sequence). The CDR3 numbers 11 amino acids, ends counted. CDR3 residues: CSARFGTGTFF.

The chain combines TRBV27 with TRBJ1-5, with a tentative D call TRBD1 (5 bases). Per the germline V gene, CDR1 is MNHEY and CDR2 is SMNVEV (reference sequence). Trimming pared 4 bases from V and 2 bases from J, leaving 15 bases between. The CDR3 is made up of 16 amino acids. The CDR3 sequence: CASSSSGGGGNQPQHF. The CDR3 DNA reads TGTGCCAGCAGTTCCTCGGGGGGTGGAGGCAATCAGCCCCAGCATTTT.

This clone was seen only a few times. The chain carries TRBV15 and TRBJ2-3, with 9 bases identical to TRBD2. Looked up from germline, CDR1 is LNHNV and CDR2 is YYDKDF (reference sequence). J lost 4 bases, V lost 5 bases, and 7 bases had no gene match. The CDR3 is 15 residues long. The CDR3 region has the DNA TGTGCCACCAGCGTGTTAGCGGGGGTCGCAGATACGCAGTATTTT. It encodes CATSVLAGVADTQYF. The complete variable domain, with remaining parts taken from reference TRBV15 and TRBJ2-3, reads DAMVIQNPRYQVTQFGKPVTLSCSQTLNHNVMYWYQQKSSQAPKLLFHYYDKDFNNEADTPDNFQSRRPNTSFCFLDIRSPGLGDTAMYLCATSVLAGVADTQYFGPGTRLTVL.

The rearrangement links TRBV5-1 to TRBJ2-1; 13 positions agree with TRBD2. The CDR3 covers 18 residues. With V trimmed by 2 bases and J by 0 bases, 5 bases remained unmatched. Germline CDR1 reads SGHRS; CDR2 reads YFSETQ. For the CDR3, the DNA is TGCGCCAGCAGCTTTGGACTAGCGGGGGCCCGCTCCTACAATGAGCAGTTCTTC. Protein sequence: CASSFGLAGARSYNEQFF.

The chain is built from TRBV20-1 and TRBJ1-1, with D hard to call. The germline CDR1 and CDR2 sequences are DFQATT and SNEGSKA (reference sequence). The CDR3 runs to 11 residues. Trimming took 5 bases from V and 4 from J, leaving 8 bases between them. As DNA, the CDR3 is TGCAGTGCTGGAGGTATCACTGAAGCTTTCTTT. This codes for CSAGGITEAFF.

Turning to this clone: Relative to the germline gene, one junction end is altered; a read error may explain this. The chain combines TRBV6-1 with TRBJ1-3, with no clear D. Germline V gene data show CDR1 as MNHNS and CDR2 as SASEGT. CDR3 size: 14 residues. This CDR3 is CASRTWSSGNTIYF. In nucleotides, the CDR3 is TGTGCCAGCAGGACGTGGAGCTCTGGAAATACCATATATTTT.

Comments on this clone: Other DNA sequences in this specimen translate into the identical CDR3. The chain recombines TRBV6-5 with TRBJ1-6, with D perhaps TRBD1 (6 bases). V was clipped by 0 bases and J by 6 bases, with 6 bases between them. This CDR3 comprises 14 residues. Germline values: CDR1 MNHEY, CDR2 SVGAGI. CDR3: CASSYSGGNSPLHF. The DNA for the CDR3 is TGTGCCAGCAGTTACTCAGGGGGTAATTCACCCCTCCACTTT.

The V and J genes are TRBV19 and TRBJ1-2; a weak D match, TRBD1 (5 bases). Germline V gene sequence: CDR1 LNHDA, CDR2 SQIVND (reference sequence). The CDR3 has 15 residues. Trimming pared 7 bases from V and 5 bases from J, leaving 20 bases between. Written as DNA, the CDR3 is TGTGCCAGTACCCTAACGGGACTCCGTAGGTATGGCTACACCTTC. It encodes CASTLTGLRRYGYTF.

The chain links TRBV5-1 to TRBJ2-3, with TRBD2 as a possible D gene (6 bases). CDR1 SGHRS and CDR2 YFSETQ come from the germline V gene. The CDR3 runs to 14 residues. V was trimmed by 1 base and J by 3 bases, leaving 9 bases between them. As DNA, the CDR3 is TGCGCCAGCAGCTTGCCCGGGGGAACAGATACGCAGTATTTT. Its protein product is CASSLPGGTDTQYF.

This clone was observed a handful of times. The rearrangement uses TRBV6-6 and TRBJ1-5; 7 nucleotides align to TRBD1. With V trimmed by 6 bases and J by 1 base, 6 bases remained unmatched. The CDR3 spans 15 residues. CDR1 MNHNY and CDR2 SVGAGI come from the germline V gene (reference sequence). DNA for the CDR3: TGTGCCAGCAGCCCCGGACAGGACAGCAATCAGCCCCAGCATTTT. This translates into CASSPGQDSNQPQHF.

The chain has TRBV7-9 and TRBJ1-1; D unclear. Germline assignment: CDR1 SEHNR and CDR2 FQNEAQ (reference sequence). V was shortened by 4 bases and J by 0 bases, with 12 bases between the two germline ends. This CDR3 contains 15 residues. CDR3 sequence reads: CASSYSGTVNTEAFF. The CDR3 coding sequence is TGTGCCAGCAGCTACTCGGGAACGGTGAACACTGAAGCTTTCTTT.

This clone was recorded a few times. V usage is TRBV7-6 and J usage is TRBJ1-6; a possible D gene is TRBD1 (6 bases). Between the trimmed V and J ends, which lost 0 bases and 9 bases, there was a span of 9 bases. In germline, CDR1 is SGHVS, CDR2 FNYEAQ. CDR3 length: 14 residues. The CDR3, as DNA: TGTGCCAGCAGCTTAGCGACAGGAGGTTCACCCCTCCACTTT. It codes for CASSLATGGSPLHF.

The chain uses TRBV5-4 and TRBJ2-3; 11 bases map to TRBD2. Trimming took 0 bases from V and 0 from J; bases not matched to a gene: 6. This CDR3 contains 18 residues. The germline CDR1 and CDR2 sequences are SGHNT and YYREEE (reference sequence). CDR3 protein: CASSLEPGLAASTDTQYF. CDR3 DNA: TGTGCCAGCAGCTTGGAGCCGGGACTAGCGGCTAGCACAGATACGCAGTATTTT.

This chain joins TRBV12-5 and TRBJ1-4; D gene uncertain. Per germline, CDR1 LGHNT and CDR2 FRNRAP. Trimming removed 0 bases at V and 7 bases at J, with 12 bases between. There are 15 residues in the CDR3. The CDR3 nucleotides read TGTGCTAGTGGTTTGGTACTTACGCATGGTGAAAAACTGTTTTTT. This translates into CASGLVLTHGEKLFF.

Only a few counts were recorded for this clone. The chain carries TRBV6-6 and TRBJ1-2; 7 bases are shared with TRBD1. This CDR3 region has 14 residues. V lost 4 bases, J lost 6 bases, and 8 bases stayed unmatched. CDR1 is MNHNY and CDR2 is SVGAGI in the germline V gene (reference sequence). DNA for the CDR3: TGTGCCAGCAGTTCCACGACAGGGCGTCATGGCTACACCTTC. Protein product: CASSSTTGRHGYTF.

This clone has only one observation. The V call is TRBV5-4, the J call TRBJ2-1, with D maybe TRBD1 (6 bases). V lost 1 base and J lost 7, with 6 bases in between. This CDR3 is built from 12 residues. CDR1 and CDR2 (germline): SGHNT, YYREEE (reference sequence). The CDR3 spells CASSLQGNEQFF. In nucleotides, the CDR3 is TGTGCCAGCAGCTTGCAGGGGAATGAGCAGTTCTTC.

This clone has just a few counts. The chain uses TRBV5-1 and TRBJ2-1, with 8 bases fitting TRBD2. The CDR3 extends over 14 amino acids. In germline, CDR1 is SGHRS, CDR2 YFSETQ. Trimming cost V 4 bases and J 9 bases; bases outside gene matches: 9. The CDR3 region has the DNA TGCGCCAGCAGCGCCGGACTAGCCAACCCTGAGCAGTTCTTC. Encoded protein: CASSAGLANPEQFF.

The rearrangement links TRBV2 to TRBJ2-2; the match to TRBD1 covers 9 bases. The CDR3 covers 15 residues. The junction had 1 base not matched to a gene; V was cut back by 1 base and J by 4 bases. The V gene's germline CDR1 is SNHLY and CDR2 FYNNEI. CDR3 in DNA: TGTGCCAGCAGTGAAGGGGACAGGGTCACCGGGGAGCTGTTTTTT. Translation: CASSEGDRVTGELFF. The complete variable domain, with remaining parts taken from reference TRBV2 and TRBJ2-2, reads EPEVTQTPSHQVTQMGQEVILRCVPISNHLYFYWYRQILGQKVEFLVSFYNNEISEKSEIFDDQFSVERPDGSNFTLKIRSTKLEDSAMYFCASSEGDRVTGELFFGEGSRLTVL.

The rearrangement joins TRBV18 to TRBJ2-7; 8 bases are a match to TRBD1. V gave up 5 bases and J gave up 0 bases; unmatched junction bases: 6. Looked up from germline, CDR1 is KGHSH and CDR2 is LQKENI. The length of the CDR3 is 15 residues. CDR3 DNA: TGTGCCAGCTCAGATTCAGGGGGCTCCTCCTACGAGCAGTACTTC. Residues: CASSDSGGSSYEQYF.

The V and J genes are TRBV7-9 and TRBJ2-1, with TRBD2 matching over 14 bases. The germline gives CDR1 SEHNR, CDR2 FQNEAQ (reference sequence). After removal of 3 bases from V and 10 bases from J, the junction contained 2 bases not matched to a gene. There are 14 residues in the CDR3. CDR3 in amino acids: CASSFGTSGGEQFF. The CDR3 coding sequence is TGTGCCAGCAGCTTCGGGACTAGCGGGGGAGAGCAGTTCTTC.